Each of the 20 T cell receptor beta chains below was sequenced from the same sample in a study of regulatory T cells in long-lasting Graves disease. Stated time point: newly diagnosed GD, antithyroid drugs for less than 3 months. Extracted PBMC RNA gave rise to the TCR library. Libraries of TCR beta came from iRepertoire HTBI primers plus Arm-PCR of CDR3 regions. Each CDR3 protein gets one entry after TCRdb re-called the multiplex PCR reads with MiXCR. This table has around 500,000 distinct CDR3 sequences, 12% appearing once. The data also belong to a second study, concerning T cells in Graves' hyperthyroidism and ophthalmopathy.

Sequenced material: peripheral blood mononuclear cells (PBMCs), taken at new diagnosis, from a patient treated with antithyroid drugs. These receptors all stem from a woman in her 30s with Graves disease.

This clonotype was counted ten times or more. The chain is built from TRBV15 and TRBJ2-7, with 12 bases lining up with TRBD1. V was pared by 3 bases and J by 5 bases, with 8 bases of the junction left unmatched. The CDR3 is made up of 16 amino acids. CDR1 is LNHNV, CDR2 YYDKDF, per germline (reference sequence). CDR3 DNA: TGTGCCACCAGCAGGGGACAGGGGGCCTCCGGCGACGAGCAGTACTTC. This codes for CATSRGQGASGDEQYF.

This chain joins TRBV4-1 and TRBJ1-1; D remains unclear. The CDR3 length is 18 residues. Looked up from germline, CDR1 is MGHRA and CDR2 is YSYEKL. Between the trimmed V and J ends, which lost 0 bases and 3 bases, there was a span of 20 bases. CDR3 protein: CASSQEGPISRADTEAFF. The CDR3 region has the DNA TGCGCCAGCAGCCAAGAGGGCCCGATTAGTAGGGCGGACACTGAAGCTTTCTTT.

With regard to this clonotype: A much larger clone lies a single base off, so this may be a read error. The CDR3 does not end in the conserved phenylalanine or tryptophan, so this is likely a read error. The chain couples TRBV20-1 to TRBJ1-2; unclear D gene. Looked up from germline, CDR1 is DFQATT and CDR2 is SNEGSKA (reference sequence). The CDR3 runs 13 residues. V was cut by 3 bases and J by 4 bases, with 12 bases left in between. This CDR3 reads CSARAGIRYGYTS. In nucleotides, the CDR3 is TGCAGTGCTAGGGCGGGCATCCGCTATGGCTACACCTCC.

About this clonotype itself: Since a far larger clone is one base different, this is likely a read error. The chain couples TRBV28 to TRBJ2-1, with D uncertain. Germline CDR1 is MDHEN and CDR2 is SYDVKM. There are 10 residues in the CDR3. The CDR3 here is CANSDNEQFF. DNA of the CDR3: TGTGCCAACAGTGACAATGAGCAGTTCTTC.

This clonotype has ten or more counts. The rearrangement links TRBV30 to TRBJ2-6; D is ambiguous. Germline lookup yields CDR1 GTSNPN and CDR2 SVGIG (reference sequence). Trimming pared 0 bases from V and 2 bases from J, leaving 5 bases between. This CDR3 region has 14 residues. The CDR3 bases are TGTGCCTGGAGTGTACATCCTGGGGCCAACGTCCTGACTTTC. Protein product: CAWSVHPGANVLTF.

This clonotype was found many times. V usage is TRBV6-1 and J usage is TRBJ1-2, with 7 bases fitting TRBD1. CDR1 is MNHNS, CDR2 SASEGT, per germline. The J segment lost 6 bases and the V segment lost 11 bases, leaving 15 bases of the junction unmatched. CDR3 length: 14 amino acids. Here the CDR3 DNA reads TGTGCCGGCAAAAACCGACAGGGAGTACATGGCTACACCTTC. It codes for CAGKNRQGVHGYTF.

This clonotype showed up many times. DNA of the CDR3: TGTGCCAGCCGCAGGGTAGCAGATACGCAGTATTTT. Translation gives CASRRVADTQYF. This chain joins TRBV2 and TRBJ2-3; perhaps TRBD1 as D (5 bases). The length of the CDR3 is 12 residues. Trimming removed 8 bases at V and 4 bases at J, with 10 bases between. CDR1 and CDR2 from the germline V gene are SNHLY and FYNNEI.

This chain uses TRBV15 with TRBJ2-5; no definite D call. CDR3 length: 13 amino acids. From germline, CDR1 is LNHNV and CDR2 YYDKDF (reference sequence). V dropped 1 base and J dropped 2 bases, with 5 bases sitting between them. CDR3 sequence: CATSRGPQETQYF. CDR3 bases: TGTGCCACCAGCAGAGGCCCACAAGAGACCCAGTACTTC.

As to this clonotype: A clone one base away is much larger, so this may be a read error. The chain is built from TRBV29-1 and TRBJ1-2; perhaps TRBD1 as D (5 bases). The V gene's germline CDR1 is SQVTM and CDR2 ANQGSEA. The CDR3 extends over 14 amino acids. The CDR3 loop is CSAEVRDPFYGYTF. In DNA, the CDR3 is TGCAGCGCTGAAGTTCGGGACCCCTTCTATGGCTACACCTTC.

At least ten counts were recorded for this clonotype. The chain carries TRBV7-9 and TRBJ1-2; 8 bases align to TRBD1. The length of the CDR3 is 16 residues. After removal of 5 bases from V and 6 bases from J, the junction contained 14 bases not matched to a gene. Germline-derived CDR1 and CDR2 are SEHNR and FQNEAQ (reference sequence). As DNA, the CDR3 is TGTGCCAGCAGCCGGACAGGGATTTCCCACGGGAATGGCTACACCTTC. Protein: CASSRTGISHGNGYTF. The full variable domain, rest sourced from reference TRBV7-9 and TRBJ1-2, is DTGVSQNPRHKITKRGQNVTFRCDPISEHNRLYWYRQTLGQGPEFLTYFQNEAQLEKSRLLSDRFSAERPKGSFSTLEIQRTEQGDSAMYLCASSRTGISHGNGYTFGSGTRLTVV.

This clonotype was observed a few times. The rearrangement links TRBV7-6 to TRBJ2-5; 13 bases are shared with TRBD2. This CDR3 region has 16 residues. The trim removed 6 bases at V and 2 bases at J, leaving 6 bases unmatched. Germline values: CDR1 SGHVS, CDR2 FNYEAQ. Here the CDR3 reads CASSRTSGSPQETQYF. The CDR3 nucleotides read TGTGCCAGCAGTCGGACTAGCGGGAGTCCTCAAGAGACCCAGTACTTC.

With respect to this clonotype: This sequence may be a read error, since a much larger clone differs from it by one base. The chain has TRBV2 and TRBJ1-1; possible D gene TRBD1, 5 bases. Germline loops: CDR1 SNHLY, CDR2 FYNNEI. V was cut by 4 bases and J by 6 bases, with 9 bases left in between. This CDR3 is built from 12 residues. This CDR3 is CASSAGRAEAFF. As DNA, the CDR3 is TGTGCCAGCAGTGCAGGGAGGGCTGAAGCTTTCTTT.

On this clonotype itself: Since a far larger clone is one base different, this is likely a read error. The rearrangement uses TRBV11-2 and TRBJ2-5; D gene unclear. The J call may be wrong; the DNA end is better matched by TRBJ2-1. Germline V gene sequence: CDR1 SGHAT, CDR2 FQNNGV. The CDR3 has 13 amino acids. For the CDR3, the DNA is TGTGCCAGCAGCTTGGAACTATCCAATGAGCAGTTCTTC. Its translation: CASSLELSNEQFF.

In its sample, this clonotype was seen a few times. This chain uses TRBV20-1 with TRBJ2-7, with TRBD1 matching 9 bases. The CDR3 spans 15 residues. J gave up 1 base and V 5 bases, and 9 bases lay outside the gene matches. Germline V CDR1 and CDR2: DFQATT, SNEGSKA (reference sequence). The CDR3 DNA is TGCAGTGCTTCCAGCAGGGGACAGGGTTCCTACGAGCAGTACTTC. This sequence encodes CSASSRGQGSYEQYF.

Many counts were recorded for this clonotype. The chain joins TRBV2 to TRBJ2-1, with TRBD2 matching over 7 bases. Trimming cost V 9 bases and J 7 bases; bases outside gene matches: 15. The germline CDR1 and CDR2 sequences are SNHLY and FYNNEI. The CDR3 length is 15 residues. CDR3: CARSKEGLAVNEQFF. DNA for the CDR3: TGTGCCAGGTCCAAGGAAGGGCTAGCGGTTAATGAGCAGTTCTTC.

Ten or more counts support this clonotype. The CDR3 DNA is TGTGCCAGCAGCACGGCCCGATACGTTTTCTTT. Translated, it gives CASSTARYVFF. The chain employs TRBV6-1 and TRBJ1-1; D is unclear. V was clipped by 6 bases and J by 13 bases, with 15 bases between them. This CDR3 has 11 residues. In germline, CDR1 is MNHNS, CDR2 SASEGT.

This clonotype was seen many times. This chain links TRBV5-1 with TRBJ2-5, with D unresolved. Trimming cost V 1 base and J 4 bases, with 8 bases left between them. Germline-derived CDR1 and CDR2 are SGHRS and YFSETQ. The CDR3 sequence is 13 residues long. The CDR3 nucleotides read TGCGCCAGCAGCTTGTTCTTAGGAGAGACCCAGTACTTC. Protein sequence: CASSLFLGETQYF.

There are many counts of this clonotype. The chain carries TRBV12-3 or TRBV12-4 and TRBJ1-4; possibly TRBD1 for D (6 bases). The CDR3 is made up of 15 amino acids. V shed 7 bases and J shed 7 bases, with 19 bases lying between them. CDR3 DNA: TGTGCCAGCACCTCTTACTCAGGGGCCCCTGAAAAACTGTTTTTT. It codes for CASTSYSGAPEKLFF.

CDR3 amino acids: CASSSRGAGSPNTQYF. CDR3 nucleotide sequence: TGTGCCAGCAGCTCTCGGGGAGCGGGCAGCCCGAATACGCAGTATTTT. The chain recombines TRBV5-5 with TRBJ2-3; tentatively, D is TRBD2 (6 bases). Germline CDR1 reads SGHKS; CDR2 reads YYEKEE (reference sequence). Trimming shortened V by 3 bases and J by 7 bases, and 21 bases separated the two germline ends. This CDR3 contains 16 residues.

This clonotype has a count of ten or more. The chain carries TRBV6-1 and TRBJ2-3, with D possibly TRBD2 on 5 matching bases. The CDR3 runs 14 residues. V was cut by 8 bases and J by 4 bases, with 16 bases left in between. Germline loops: CDR1 MNHNS, CDR2 SASEGT. In nucleotides, the CDR3 is TGTGCCAGCTCACACGGGGTTACGTCAGATACGCAGTATTTT. Protein: CASSHGVTSDTQYF.